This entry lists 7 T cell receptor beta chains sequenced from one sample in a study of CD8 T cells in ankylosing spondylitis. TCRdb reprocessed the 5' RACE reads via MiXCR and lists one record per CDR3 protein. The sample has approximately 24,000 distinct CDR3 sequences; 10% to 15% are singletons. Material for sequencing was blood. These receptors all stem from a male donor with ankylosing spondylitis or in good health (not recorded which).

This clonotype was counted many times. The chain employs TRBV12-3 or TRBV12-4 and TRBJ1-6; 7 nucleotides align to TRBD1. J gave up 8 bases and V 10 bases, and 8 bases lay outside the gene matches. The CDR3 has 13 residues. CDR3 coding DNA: TGTGCCACCAACAGGGGTTGGGATTCACCCCTCCACTTT. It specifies CATNRGWDSPLHF.

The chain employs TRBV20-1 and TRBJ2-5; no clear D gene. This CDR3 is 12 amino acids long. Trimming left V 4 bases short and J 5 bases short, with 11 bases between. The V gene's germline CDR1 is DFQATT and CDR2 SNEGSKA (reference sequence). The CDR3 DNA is TGCAGTGCTATGGGTTCGTGGGAGACCCAGTACTTC. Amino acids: CSAMGSWETQYF.

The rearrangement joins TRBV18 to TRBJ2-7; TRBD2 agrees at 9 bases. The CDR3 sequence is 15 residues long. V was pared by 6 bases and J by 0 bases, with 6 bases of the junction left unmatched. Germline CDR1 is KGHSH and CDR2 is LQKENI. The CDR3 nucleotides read TGTGCCAGCTCTGTAACTAGCGGGCGCTCCTACGAGCAGTACTTC. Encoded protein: CASSVTSGRSYEQYF.

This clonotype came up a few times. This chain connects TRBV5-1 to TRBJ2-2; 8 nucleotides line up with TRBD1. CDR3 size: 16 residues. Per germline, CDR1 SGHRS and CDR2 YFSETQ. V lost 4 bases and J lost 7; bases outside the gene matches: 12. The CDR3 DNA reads TGCGCCAGCAGCCAAAGGACAGGGAGGCTGGTCGGGGAGCTGTTTTTT. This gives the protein CASSQRTGRLVGELFF.

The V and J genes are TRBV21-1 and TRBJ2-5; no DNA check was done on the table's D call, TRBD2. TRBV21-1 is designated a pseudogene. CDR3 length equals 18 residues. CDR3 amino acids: CASSGGLAGGPHQETQYF. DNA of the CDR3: TGTGCCAGCAGCGGGGGACTAGCGGGAGGGCCCCACCAAGAGACCCAGTACTTC.

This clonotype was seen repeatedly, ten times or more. The CDR3: CASSPSGGAVETQYF. The CDR3 DNA is TGCGCCAGCAGCCCTAGCGGGGGGGCTGTGGAGACCCAGTACTTC. V usage is TRBV5-1 and J usage is TRBJ2-5; 12 bases are shared with TRBD2. V was clipped by 4 bases and J by 5 bases; unmatched bases: 6. This CDR3 comprises 15 residues. Germline loops: CDR1 SGHRS, CDR2 YFSETQ.

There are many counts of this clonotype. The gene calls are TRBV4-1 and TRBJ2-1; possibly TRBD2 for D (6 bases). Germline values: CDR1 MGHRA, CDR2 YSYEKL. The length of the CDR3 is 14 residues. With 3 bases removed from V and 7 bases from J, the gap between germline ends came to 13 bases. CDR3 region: CASSQAGFGNEQFF. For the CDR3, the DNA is TGCGCCAGCAGCCAGGCGGGATTCGGGAATGAGCAGTTCTTC.